A single sample is the source of the 10 T cell receptor beta chains below, sequenced in a study of blood T cell repertoires in COVID-19. The assay was immunoSEQ multiplex PCR, and TCRdb's table has in-frame clones only and misses some. The table lists roughly 280,000 clones, roughly 86% of them singletons, with around 11% in the top ten. The specimen was peripheral blood. These receptors were taken from a woman aged 25 to 39 with COVID-19, enrolled during active disease.

The rearrangement links TRBV9 to TRBJ2-1, with 10 bases that match TRBD2. CDR1 and CDR2 (germline): SGDLS, YYNGEE. The CDR3 runs to 16 residues. V shed 4 bases and J 5 bases; nucleotides not matched to a gene: 9. CDR3 in amino acids: CASSPRTSGGHNEQFF. CDR3 nucleotide sequence: TGTGCCAGCAGCCCCCGGACTAGCGGAGGTCACAATGAGCAGTTCTTC.

The genes are TRBV7-2 and TRBJ1-6; D perhaps matches TRBD1 (5 bases). CDR3 length: 15 amino acids. Between the trimmed V and J ends, which lost 5 bases and 8 bases, there was a span of 16 bases. Germline assignment: CDR1 SGHTA and CDR2 FQGNSA. This CDR3 is CASSVYRFGDSPLHF. For the CDR3, the DNA is TGTGCCAGCAGCGTATACAGGTTTGGCGATTCACCCCTCCACTTT.

The chain is built from TRBV29-1 and TRBJ2-7; 7 bases are shared with TRBD1. V lost 6 bases to trimming and J lost 6 bases; unmatched junction nucleotides: 5. The CDR3 is 11 residues long. Germline values: CDR1 SQVTM, CDR2 ANQGSEA. The CDR3 protein is CSVSQGSEQYF. The CDR3 DNA reads as TGCAGCGTCTCACAGGGGAGCGAGCAGTACTTC.

The genes are TRBV9 and TRBJ1-4; 7 bases align to TRBD1. V shed 3 bases and J 4 bases; nucleotides not matched to a gene: 3. Germline values: CDR1 SGDLS, CDR2 YYNGEE. The CDR3 extends over 14 amino acids. The CDR3 DNA reads as TGTGCCAGCAGCGGGGGACAGAGTAATGAAAAACTGTTTTTT. This encodes CASSGGQSNEKLFF.

The chain has TRBV6-4 and TRBJ2-1, with 7 bases identical to TRBD1. The V gene's germline CDR1 is MRHNA and CDR2 SNTAGT. The CDR3 spans 14 residues. The V and J ends lost 6 bases and 8 bases, in that order; junction bases with no gene match: 10. CDR3 sequence: CASSPDRASDEQFF. CDR3 DNA: TGTGCCAGCAGCCCTGACAGGGCCAGCGATGAGCAGTTCTTC.

This clone is a singleton in its sample. The chain joins TRBV6-5 to TRBJ1-1; 8 nucleotides agree with TRBD1. Trimming took 3 bases from V and 5 from J; bases not matched to a gene: 5. The CDR3 is 14 amino acids. Germline CDR1 MNHEY, CDR2 SVGAGI. The CDR3 DNA sequence: TGTGCCAGCAGTTATATGGACAGGGCAACTGAAGCTTTCTTT. Translated, it gives CASSYMDRATEAFF.

The V gene is TRBV9, the J gene TRBJ2-7, with 9 bases aligning to TRBD1. The CDR3 totals 15 residues. CDR1 and CDR2 from the germline V gene are SGDLS and YYNGEE. The trim removed 4 bases at V and 5 bases at J, leaving 10 bases unmatched. The chain's CDR3 is CASSRTGTGYHEQYF. The CDR3, as DNA: TGTGCCAGCAGCCGGACGGGGACAGGGTACCACGAGCAGTACTTC.

V gene TRBV4-1 combines with J gene TRBJ2-7, with 7 bases matching TRBD1. This CDR3 spans 15 amino acids. The germline V gene encodes CDR1 MGHRA and CDR2 YSYEKL. The J segment lost 3 bases and the V segment lost 6 bases, leaving 11 bases of the junction unmatched. CDR3 coding DNA: TGCGCCAGCAGACATTTGGACAGGCTGGTCTACGAGCAGTACTTC. This gives the protein CASRHLDRLVYEQYF.

The V call is TRBV6-1, the J call TRBJ1-2; D is possibly TRBD1 (6 bases). CDR3 length: 16 residues. V was shortened by 4 bases and J by 5 bases, with 20 bases between the two germline ends. CDR1 and CDR2 from the germline V gene are MNHNS and SASEGT. CDR3 DNA: TGTGCCAGCAGTGGGAGGACAGTTTCTATTCGTTATGGCTACACCTTC. Translation: CASSGRTVSIRYGYTF.

The genes are TRBV28 and TRBJ2-3; the match to TRBD2 covers 10 bases. There are 15 residues in the CDR3. J was trimmed by 3 bases and V by 8 bases; bases with no gene match: 8. CDR1 and CDR2 (germline): MDHEN, SYDVKM. CDR3 region: CASLTTSGQTDTQYF. Written as DNA, the CDR3 is TGTGCCAGCCTTACGACTAGCGGGCAAACAGATACGCAGTATTTT.